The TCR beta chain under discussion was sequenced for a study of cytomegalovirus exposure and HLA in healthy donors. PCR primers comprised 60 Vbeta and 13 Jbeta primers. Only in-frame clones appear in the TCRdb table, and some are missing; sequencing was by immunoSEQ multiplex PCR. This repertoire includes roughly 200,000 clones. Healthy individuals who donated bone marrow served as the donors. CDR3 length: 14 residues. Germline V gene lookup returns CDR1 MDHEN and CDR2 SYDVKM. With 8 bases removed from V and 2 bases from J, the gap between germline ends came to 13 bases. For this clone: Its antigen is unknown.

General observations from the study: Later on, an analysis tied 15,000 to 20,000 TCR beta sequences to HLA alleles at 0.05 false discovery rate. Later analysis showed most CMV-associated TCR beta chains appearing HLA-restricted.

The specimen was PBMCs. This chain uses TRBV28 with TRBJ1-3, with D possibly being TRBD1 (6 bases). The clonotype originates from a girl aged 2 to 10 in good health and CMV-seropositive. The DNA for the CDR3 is TGTGCCAGCGGAACGGGGACAACTGGAAACACCATATATTTT. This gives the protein CASGTGTTGNTIYF. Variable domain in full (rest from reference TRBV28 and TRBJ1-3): DVKVTQSSRYLVKRTGEKVFLECVQDMDHENMFWYRQDPGLGLRLIYFSYDVKMKEKGDIPEGYSVSREKKERFSLILESASTNQTSMYLCASGTGTTGNTIYFGEGSWLTVV.